Listed here is a single T cell receptor beta chain. The antigen remains undetermined. A much larger clone differs from this one at a single base, so this may be a read error. The second PCR ran roughly 6 to 11 cycles with a sample-barcoded 5' primer and J-beta primers. All cDNA molecules were each tagged by a template-switch adaptor with 12 random nucleotides. In TCRdb, the 5' RACE reads were re-called with MiXCR into one record per CDR3 protein. This sample has about 1.6 million distinct CDR3 sequences, with about 35% found just once. Trimming cost V 6 bases and J 11 bases, with 13 bases left between them. Per the germline V gene, CDR1 is SNHLY and CDR2 is FYNNEI. This CDR3 contains 11 residues. This sample is part of a study of blood T cells in healthy people across ages. Across the study: About one barcoded TCR beta cDNA was captured per two T cells.

Study-wide points: PBMCs went unsorted, and a conclusive naive versus antigen-experienced comparison was therefore prevented. Measured against age, TCR beta diversity per million T cells decreased in a roughly linear manner.

This clonotype originated in a woman in her twenties or thirties in good health. The chain combines TRBV2 with TRBJ2-5; D might be TRBD1 or TRBD2, each matching 5 bases. The specimen sequenced was blood. CDR3 protein: CASSAGTEQYF. The DNA of the CDR3 is TGTGCCAGCAGCGCTGGGACGGAGCAGTACTTC.